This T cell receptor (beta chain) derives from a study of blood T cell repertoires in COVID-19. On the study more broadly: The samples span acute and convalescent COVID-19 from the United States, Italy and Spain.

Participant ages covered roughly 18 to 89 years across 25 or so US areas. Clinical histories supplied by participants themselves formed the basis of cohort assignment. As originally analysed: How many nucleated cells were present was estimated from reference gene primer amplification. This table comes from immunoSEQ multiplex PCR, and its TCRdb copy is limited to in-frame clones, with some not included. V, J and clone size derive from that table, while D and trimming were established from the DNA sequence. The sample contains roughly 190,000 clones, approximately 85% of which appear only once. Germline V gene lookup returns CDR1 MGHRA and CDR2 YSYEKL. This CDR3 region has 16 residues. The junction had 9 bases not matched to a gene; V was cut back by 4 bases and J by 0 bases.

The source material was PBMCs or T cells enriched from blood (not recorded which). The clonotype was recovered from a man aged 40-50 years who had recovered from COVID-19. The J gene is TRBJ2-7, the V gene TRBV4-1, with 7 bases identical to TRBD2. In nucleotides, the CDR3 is TGCGCCAGCAGCCCTGGAGTGGGAGGGGTCTCCTACGAGCAGTACTTC. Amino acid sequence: CASSPGVGGVSYEQYF.